The rows below give T cell receptor beta chains drawn from one sample of a study of OX40 agonist ivuxolimab in advanced cancers. Produced via immunoSEQ multiplex PCR; TCRdb's table is partial and in-frame only. Among 50,000 to 70,000 clones, roughly 93% were seen once, and the ten largest hold about 20%. The source material was CD4+ or CD8+ T cells sorted from blood, sampled in a trial of the OX40 agonist ivuxolimab. Source of these receptors: an adult with an advanced solid tumor such as melanoma, head and neck, liver or kidney cancer. CDR3s include the opening cysteine and the closing phenylalanine or tryptophan.

j_gene: TRBJ2-3
v_gene: TRBV5-1
CDR3aa: CASSPGRRESADTQYF

j_gene: TRBJ2-7
v_gene: TRBV6-5
CDR3aa: CASSYTTGGYEQYF

j_gene: TRBJ2-1
v_gene: TRBV18
CDR3aa: CASSGGQGYEQFF

j_gene: TRBJ1-5
v_gene: TRBV19
CDR3aa: CASSIMTGQPQHF

j_gene: TRBJ2-7
v_gene: TRBV7-3
CDR3aa: CASSLSSGSSYEQYF

j_gene: TRBJ1-3
v_gene: TRBV9
CDR3aa: CASSVAGTLNTIYF

j_gene: TRBJ2-3
v_gene: TRBV6-1
CDR3aa: CASSETGRATDTQYF

j_gene: TRBJ1-2
v_gene: TRBV27
CDR3aa: CASSFTPNYGYTF

j_gene: TRBJ2-7
v_gene: TRBV4-3
CDR3aa: CASSQVLAGEGEQYF

j_gene: TRBJ2-1
v_gene: TRBV9
CDR3aa: CASSELYRPSYNEQFF

j_gene: TRBJ1-2
v_gene: TRBV4-3
CDR3aa: CASSQAMGEGDYGYTF